This T cell receptor beta chain originates from a study of CD8 T cells in ankylosing spondylitis. Concerning this clonotype: The antigen is undetermined.

Points from the study as a whole: It appeared that ankylosing spondylitis blood was characterized by a TCR beta motif of about eight highly homologous variants.

TCRdb passed the 5' RACE reads through MiXCR, listing each CDR3 protein once. The table shows roughly 350,000 distinct CDR3 sequences, with around 8% occurring only once. The sequence was obtained from a male donor with ankylosing spondylitis. Material: blood, either unsorted or a sorted T cell fraction (not recorded which).

This CDR3 reads CASSLASGSSGNTIYF. The CDR3 coding sequence is TGCGCCAGCAGCTTGGCTTCGGGGAGCTCTGGAAACACCATATATTTT. The chain recombines TRBV5-1 with TRBJ1-3; D is ambiguous. Trimming pared 0 bases from V and 0 bases from J, leaving 10 bases between. This CDR3 comprises 16 residues. Germline V gene lookup returns CDR1 SGHRS and CDR2 YFSETQ.